Listed below are T cell receptor beta chains from one sample, sequenced in a study of neurological immune-mediated disorders. TCRdb called the 5' RACE reads again in MiXCR, with one record for every CDR3 protein. The data hold about 41,000 distinct CDR3 sequences, with around 13% observed a single time. Source material: CD4+ T cells from blood. Receptors originate from a woman in her fifties or sixties with HTLV-1-associated myelopathy (HAM/TSP). Both conserved end residues are part of each CDR3. The order of the fields is V gene, CDR3 length, D gene, J gene, clone size, CDR3 protein, CDR3 DNA. D genes are given only for firm matches. The size field is filled for only some rows; it gives once, few, many or a size class.

TRBV5-1	14	TRBD1	TRBJ2-5	many	CASSSTDRGETQYF	TGCGCCAGCAGCTCGACAGACAGGGGGGAGACCCAGTACTTC
TRBV3-1	14	NA	TRBJ1-1	many	CASSQGQRISEAFF	TGTGCCAGCAGCCAAGGACAGAGGATCTCTGAAGCTTTCTTT
TRBV5-5	11	NA	TRBJ1-1	many	CASSLGPEAFF	TGTGCCAGCAGCTTGGGGCCTGAAGCTTTCTTT
TRBV5-1	13	NA	TRBJ1-2	many	CASSLDSTYGYTF	TGCGCCAGCAGCTTGGACTCCACATATGGCTACACCTTC
TRBV20-1	14	NA	TRBJ1-2	many	CSARDPRVYYGYTF	TGCAGTGCTAGAGACCCCAGGGTGTACTATGGCTACACCTTC
TRBV4-1	15	NA	TRBJ1-5	many	CASSQGGLSNQPQHF	TGCGCCAGCAGCCAAGGAGGGTTGAGCAATCAGCCCCAGCATTTT
TRBV7-2	14	TRBD2	TRBJ2-7	many	CASRTSGALGEQYF	TGTGCCAGCAGGACTAGCGGGGCCCTCGGGGAGCAGTACTTC
TRBV5-1	15	TRBD2	TRBJ2-1	NA	CASSLGLAGAGEQFF	TGCGCCAGCAGCTTAGGACTAGCGGGGGCGGGGGAGCAGTTCTTC
TRBV20-1	16	TRBD2	TRBJ2-1	many	CSARGERAGGSGEQFF	TGCAGTGCTAGAGGTGAACGAGCGGGGGGCTCGGGGGAGCAGTTCTTC
TRBV2	14	NA	TRBJ1-6	many	CASIGQFINSPLHF	TGTGCCAGCATAGGGCAGTTCATAAATTCACCCCTCCACTTT
TRBV5-1	15	NA	TRBJ2-2	many	CASSLVQGNTGELFF	TGCGCCAGCAGCTTGGTCCAGGGTAACACCGGGGAGCTGTTTTTT
TRBV30	11	NA	TRBJ2-1	many	CAWGSYNEQFF	TGTGCCTGGGGGTCCTACAATGAGCAGTTCTTC
TRBV15	12	NA	TRBJ2-5	once	CATSRKGETQYF	TGTGCCACCAGCAGGAAAGGAGAGACCCAGTACTTC
TRBV7-2	16	NA	TRBJ2-3	many	CASSLGGEGQADTQYF	TGTGCCAGCAGCCTCGGGGGCGAGGGTCAGGCAGATACGCAGTATTTT
TRBV20-1	18	NA	TRBJ1-6	many	CSARGRQVANSYNSPLHF	TGCAGTGCTAGAGGGAGACAGGTGGCAAACTCCTATAATTCACCCCTCCACTTT
TRBV9	14	NA	TRBJ1-2	many	CASSLGDWGYGYTF	TGTGCCAGCAGCCTCGGGGACTGGGGCTATGGCTACACCTTC
TRBV5-1	14	NA	TRBJ2-2	NA	CASLTTSYTGELFF	TGCGCCAGCTTGACCACAAGTTACACCGGGGAGCTGTTTTTT
TRBV12-3/TRBV12-4	16	TRBD1	TRBJ1-5	many	CASSPGTGQSNQPQHF	TGTGCCAGCAGTCCCGGGACAGGGCAATCAAATCAGCCCCAGCATTTT
TRBV4-2	16	TRBD2	TRBJ2-3	many	CASSPWAGGQRDTQYF	TGTGCCAGCAGCCCATGGGCGGGGGGCCAGAGAGATACGCAGTATTTT
TRBV9	16	TRBD1	TRBJ1-1	many	CASSARPGTGNTEAFF	TGTGCCAGCAGCGCACGTCCCGGGACAGGGAACACTGAAGCTTTCTTT
TRBV19	14	TRBD1	TRBJ1-5	many	CASSRTGHNQPQHF	TGTGCCAGTAGCCGGACAGGGCACAATCAGCCCCAGCATTTT
TRBV6-2/TRBV6-3	15	NA	TRBJ1-5	many	CASSSVMRGNQPQHF	TGTGCCAGCAGTTCGGTGATGCGCGGCAATCAGCCCCAGCATTTT
TRBV7-9	13	TRBD1	TRBJ1-2	many	CASSTRDSYGYTF	TGTGCCAGCAGCACCCGGGACAGCTATGGCTACACCTTC
TRBV5-1	13	NA	TRBJ1-1	NA	CANRPQGRTEAFF	TGCGCCAACAGGCCTCAGGGTCGGACTGAAGCTTTCTTT
TRBV11-2	15	NA	TRBJ2-7	many	CASSSIQGVRYEQYF	TGTGCCAGCAGCTCGATACAGGGTGTGCGCTACGAGCAGTACTTC
TRBV4-2	18	NA	TRBJ1-2	many	CASSQDLRTRSGHLGYTF	TGTGCCAGCAGCCAAGATCTTCGAACACGGTCAGGCCACCTGGGCTACACCTTC
TRBV7-8	17	NA	TRBJ2-2	many	CASSFGLDSKYTGELFF	TGTGCCAGCAGCTTCGGATTGGACAGTAAATACACCGGGGAGCTGTTTTTT
TRBV6-1	14	TRBD2	TRBJ2-3	many	CAGATSGEADTQYF	TGTGCCGGGGCGACTAGCGGGGAAGCAGATACGCAGTATTTT
TRBV5-5	12	NA	TRBJ2-7	medium-sized	CASSAINYEQYF	TGTGCCAGCAGCGCTATCAACTACGAGCAGTACTTC
TRBV28	15	TRBD1	TRBJ2-7	many	CASSLAGQAAYEQYF	TGTGCCAGCAGTCTTGCGGGACAGGCGGCCTACGAGCAGTACTTC
TRBV20-1	15	TRBD2	TRBJ2-3	many	CSARGGDYFQDTQYF	TGCAGTGCTAGAGGTGGGGACTACTTTCAAGATACGCAGTATTTT
TRBV12-3/TRBV12-4	12	NA	TRBJ2-5	many	CASTVRGETQYF	TGTGCCAGCACCGTCAGAGGAGAGACCCAGTACTTC
TRBV10-2	17	TRBD2	TRBJ2-3	many	CASTSFGGGPHTDTQYF	TGCGCCAGCACCTCTTTCGGGGGGGGGCCTCACACAGATACGCAGTATTTT
TRBV20-1	14	TRBD2	TRBJ2-7	medium-sized	CSAQTSGGSYEQYF	TGCAGTGCCCAGACTAGCGGGGGGTCCTACGAGCAGTACTTC
TRBV29-1	12	NA	TRBJ2-5	NA	CSVEGSQETQYF	TGCAGCGTTGAGGGCAGCCAAGAGACCCAGTACTTC
TRBV18	16	TRBD1	TRBJ2-3	many	CASSPQRGGWTDTQYF	TGTGCCAGCTCACCCCAACGAGGGGGCTGGACAGATACGCAGTATTTT
TRBV5-1	14	NA	TRBJ1-1	many	CASSAGNVNTEAFF	TGCGCCAGCAGCGCGGGGAATGTGAACACTGAAGCTTTCTTT
TRBV12-3/TRBV12-4	18	NA	TRBJ2-7	many	CASSLSYSRGVFYEEQYF	TGTGCCAGCAGTTTATCCTACTCCCGTGGGGTATTCTACGAGGAGCAGTACTTC
TRBV5-1	17	NA	TRBJ1-6	many	CASSLDATNLGNSPLHF	TGCGCCAGCAGCTTGGATGCCACCAACCTCGGTAATTCACCCCTCCACTTT
TRBV5-1	14	NA	TRBJ1-1	many	CASSRDTQNTEAFF	TGCGCCAGCAGCCGGGACACCCAGAACACTGAAGCTTTCTTT